This entry concerns a single T cell receptor (beta chain). Antigen specificity is unknown. The record originates from a study of CD8+ T cells in alopecia areata. Whole-study context: For the treated group, dosing was oral tofacitinib at 5 to 10 mg twice daily. General observations from the study: Uncertainty about whether baseline CD8+ expansion is linked to response remains, with one nonresponder. Under tofacitinib, fewer expanded CD8+ clones appeared among the top 100 scalp clones.

Germline trimming cut 5 bases from V and 8 bases from J; bases unmatched to any gene: 11. CDR1 is MGHRA, CDR2 YSYEKL, per germline. This CDR3 contains 15 residues. RNA, once extracted, was reverse transcribed into cDNA for use as the sequencing template. Clones were read by immunoSEQ multiplex PCR, and TCRdb kept only the in-frame ones, dropping some. This table holds more than 95,000 clones, around 63% found once. The treatment was: oral pan-JAK inhibitor, 5-10 mg twice daily. Sequencing used CD4+ T cells sorted from blood, obtained at week 4, from a patient treated with tofacitinib. The receptor's source is a human donor with alopecia areata. V is TRBV4-1 and J is TRBJ2-3, with TRBD2 matching 9 bases. The CDR3 coding sequence is TGCGCCAGCAGCGAAGCGGGAGGAAGAGAAGGTACGCAGTATTTT. Translated, it gives CASSEAGGREGTQYF.